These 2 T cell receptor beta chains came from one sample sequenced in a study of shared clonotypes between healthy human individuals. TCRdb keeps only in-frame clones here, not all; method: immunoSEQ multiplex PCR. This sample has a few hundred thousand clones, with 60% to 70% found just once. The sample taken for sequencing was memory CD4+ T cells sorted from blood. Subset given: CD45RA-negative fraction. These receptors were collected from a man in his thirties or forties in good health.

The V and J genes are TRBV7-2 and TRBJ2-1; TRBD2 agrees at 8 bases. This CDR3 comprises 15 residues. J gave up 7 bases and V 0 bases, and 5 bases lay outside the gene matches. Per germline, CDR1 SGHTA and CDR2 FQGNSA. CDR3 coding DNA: TGTGCCAGCAGCTTAGCCGGGAGGGCCGGAAATGAGCAGTTCTTC. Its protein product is CASSLAGRAGNEQFF.

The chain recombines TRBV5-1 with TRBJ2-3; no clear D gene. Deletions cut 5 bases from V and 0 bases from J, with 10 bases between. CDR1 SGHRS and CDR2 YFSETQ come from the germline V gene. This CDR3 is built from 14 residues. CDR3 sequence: CASRYRLSTDTQYF. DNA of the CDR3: TGCGCCAGCAGATATAGACTGAGCACAGATACGCAGTATTTT.